The text below deals with one T cell receptor beta chain. Its matching antigen is unknown. The table came from immunoSEQ multiplex PCR; TCRdb's copy has only in-frame clones and leaves some out. The sample records approximately 69,000 clones, around 83% being singletons. The record originates from a study of OX40 agonist ivuxolimab in advanced cancers. Overall study: Patients receiving dose escalation had hepatocellular carcinoma, melanoma, renal cell or head and neck cancer.

Overall study findings and caveats: No antigen was identified for the clonally expanded peripheral T cells. Doses of 0.1 to 3.0 mg/kg were accompanied by clonal expansion of CD4+ and CD8+ blood T cells by week 6.

Exclusion applied to patients with autoimmune disease history or systemic immunosuppression. V dropped 2 bases and J dropped 8 bases, with 12 bases sitting between them. Per germline, CDR1 MDHEN and CDR2 SYDVKM. CDR3 length equals 13 residues. This rearrangement joins TRBV28 to TRBJ1-2, with a possible D match to TRBD1 (5 bases). Sequenced material: CD4+ or CD8+ T cells sorted from blood, taken in a trial of the OX40 agonist ivuxolimab. The TCR originated in an adult with an advanced solid tumor such as melanoma, head and neck, liver or kidney cancer. The CDR3 nucleotides read TGTGCCAGCAGTTTAGGTCAGGGCGGGGGCTACACCTTC. It encodes CASSLGQGGGYTF.